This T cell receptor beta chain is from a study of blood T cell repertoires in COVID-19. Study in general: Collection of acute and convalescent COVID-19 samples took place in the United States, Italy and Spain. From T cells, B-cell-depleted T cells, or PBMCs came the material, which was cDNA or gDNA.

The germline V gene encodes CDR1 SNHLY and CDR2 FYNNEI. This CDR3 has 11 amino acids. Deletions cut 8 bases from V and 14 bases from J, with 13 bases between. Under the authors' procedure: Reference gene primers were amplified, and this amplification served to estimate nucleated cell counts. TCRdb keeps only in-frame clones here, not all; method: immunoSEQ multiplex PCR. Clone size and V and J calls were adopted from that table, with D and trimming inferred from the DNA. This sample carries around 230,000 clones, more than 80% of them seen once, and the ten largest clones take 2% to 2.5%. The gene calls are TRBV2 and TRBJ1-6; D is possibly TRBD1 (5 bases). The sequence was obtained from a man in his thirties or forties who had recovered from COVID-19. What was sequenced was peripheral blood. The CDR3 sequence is CASQGRPALHF. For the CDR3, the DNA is TGTGCCAGCCAGGGCCGACCAGCCCTCCACTTT.